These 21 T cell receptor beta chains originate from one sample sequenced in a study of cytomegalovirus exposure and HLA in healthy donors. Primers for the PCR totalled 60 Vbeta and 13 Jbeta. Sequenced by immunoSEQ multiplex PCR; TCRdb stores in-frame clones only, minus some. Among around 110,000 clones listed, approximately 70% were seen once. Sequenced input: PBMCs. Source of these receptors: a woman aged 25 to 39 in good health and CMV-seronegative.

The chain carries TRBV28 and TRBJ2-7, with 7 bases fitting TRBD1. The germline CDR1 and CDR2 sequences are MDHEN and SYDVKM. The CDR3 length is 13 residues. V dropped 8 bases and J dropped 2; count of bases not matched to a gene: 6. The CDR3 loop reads CASLRQGPYEQYF. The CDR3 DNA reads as TGTGCCAGCCTACGACAGGGTCCCTACGAGCAGTACTTC.

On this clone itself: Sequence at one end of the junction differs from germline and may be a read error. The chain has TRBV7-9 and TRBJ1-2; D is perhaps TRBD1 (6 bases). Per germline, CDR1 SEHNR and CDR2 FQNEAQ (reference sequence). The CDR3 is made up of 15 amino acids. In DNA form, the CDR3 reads TGTTCCAGCAGCCACGAACAGGGACATAACTATGGCTACACCTTC. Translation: CSSSHEQGHNYGYTF.

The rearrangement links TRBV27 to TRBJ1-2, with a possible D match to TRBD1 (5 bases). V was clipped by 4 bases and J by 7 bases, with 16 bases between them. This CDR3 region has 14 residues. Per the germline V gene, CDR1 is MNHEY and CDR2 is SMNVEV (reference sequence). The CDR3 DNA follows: TGTGCCAGCAGTTCCTACCCCCAGGGTCGTGGCTACACCTTC. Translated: CASSSYPQGRGYTF.

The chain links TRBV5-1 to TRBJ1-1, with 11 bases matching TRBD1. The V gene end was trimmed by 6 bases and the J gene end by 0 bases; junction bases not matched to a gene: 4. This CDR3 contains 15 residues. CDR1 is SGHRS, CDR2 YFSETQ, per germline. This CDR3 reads CASKTGQGVNTEAFF. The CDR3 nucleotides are TGCGCCAGCAAAACGGGACAGGGGGTGAACACTGAAGCTTTCTTT.

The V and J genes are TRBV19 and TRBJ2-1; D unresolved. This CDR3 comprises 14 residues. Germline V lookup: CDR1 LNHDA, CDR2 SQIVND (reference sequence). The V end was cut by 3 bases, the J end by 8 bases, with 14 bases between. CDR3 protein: CASSMFVGRDEQFF. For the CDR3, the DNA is TGTGCCAGTAGTATGTTCGTGGGTCGGGATGAGCAGTTCTTC.

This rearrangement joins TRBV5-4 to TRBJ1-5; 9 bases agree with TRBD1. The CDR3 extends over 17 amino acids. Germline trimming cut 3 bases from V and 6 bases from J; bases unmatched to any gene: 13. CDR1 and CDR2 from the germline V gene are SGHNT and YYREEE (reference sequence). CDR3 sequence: CASSSPRGDRVFQPQHF. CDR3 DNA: TGTGCCAGCAGCTCGCCCAGAGGGGACAGGGTGTTTCAGCCCCAGCATTTT.

DNA for the CDR3: TGCAGCGTGAGCGGGAGGGGTGAGGAGACCCAGTACTTC. This encodes CSVSGRGEETQYF. The chain employs TRBV29-1 and TRBJ2-5, with 10 bases lining up with TRBD2. CDR1 and CDR2 from the germline V gene are SQVTM and ANQGSEA. The CDR3 has 13 residues. V lost 6 bases, J lost 5 bases, and 6 bases stayed unmatched.

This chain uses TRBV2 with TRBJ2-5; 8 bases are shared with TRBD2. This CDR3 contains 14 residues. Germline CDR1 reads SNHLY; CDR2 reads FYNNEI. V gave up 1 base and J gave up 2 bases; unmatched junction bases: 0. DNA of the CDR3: TGTGCCAGCAGTGAAGGCGGGGGGCAAGAGACCCAGTACTTC. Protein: CASSEGGGQETQYF.

The DNA for the CDR3 is TGTGCCTGGAGGCCGGCAGGGGGCGCCTACAATGAGCAGTTCTTC. Protein sequence: CAWRPAGGAYNEQFF. The J gene is TRBJ2-1, the V gene TRBV30, with TRBD1 matching over 8 bases. The CDR3 sequence is 15 residues long. Germline loops: CDR1 GTSNPN, CDR2 SVGIG (reference sequence). With 3 bases clipped from V and 2 bases from J, the junction kept 6 bases outside the gene matches.

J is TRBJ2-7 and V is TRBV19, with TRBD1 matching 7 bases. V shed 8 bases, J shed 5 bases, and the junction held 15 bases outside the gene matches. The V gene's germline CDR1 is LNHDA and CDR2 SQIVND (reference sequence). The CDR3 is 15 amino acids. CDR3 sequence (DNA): TGTGCCAGTCGGAAAAGGACAGGCCTCCCCCACGAGCAGTACTTC. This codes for CASRKRTGLPHEQYF.

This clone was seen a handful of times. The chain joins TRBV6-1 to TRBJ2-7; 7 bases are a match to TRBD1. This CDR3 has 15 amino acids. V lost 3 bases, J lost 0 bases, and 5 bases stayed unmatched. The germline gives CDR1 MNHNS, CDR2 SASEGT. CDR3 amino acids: CASSDIGDSSYEQYF. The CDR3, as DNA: TGTGCCAGCAGTGATATAGGGGACAGCTCCTACGAGCAGTACTTC.

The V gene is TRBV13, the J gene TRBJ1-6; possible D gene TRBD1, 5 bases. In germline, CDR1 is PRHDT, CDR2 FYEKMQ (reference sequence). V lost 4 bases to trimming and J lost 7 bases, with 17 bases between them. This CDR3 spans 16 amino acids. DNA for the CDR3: TGTGCCAGCAGCTACGGGGGTAGAGCGGGCAATTCACCCCTCCACTTT. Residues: CASSYGGRAGNSPLHF.

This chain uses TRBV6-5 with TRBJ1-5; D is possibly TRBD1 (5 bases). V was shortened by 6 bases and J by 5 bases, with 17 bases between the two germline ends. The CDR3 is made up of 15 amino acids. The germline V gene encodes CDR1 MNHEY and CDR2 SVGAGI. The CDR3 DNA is TGTGCCAGCAGCCTAGGGGCAGATCAGTATCAGCCCCAGCATTTT. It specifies CASSLGADQYQPQHF.

In DNA, the CDR3 is TGCGCCAGCAGCTTGGGAGATCACGAGCAGTACTTC. Protein product: CASSLGDHEQYF. The rearrangement uses TRBV5-1 and TRBJ2-7; D unresolved. Germline lookup yields CDR1 SGHRS and CDR2 YFSETQ. This CDR3 is 12 amino acids long. The V end lost 0 bases, the J end lost 5 bases, and 6 bases lay between the germline ends.

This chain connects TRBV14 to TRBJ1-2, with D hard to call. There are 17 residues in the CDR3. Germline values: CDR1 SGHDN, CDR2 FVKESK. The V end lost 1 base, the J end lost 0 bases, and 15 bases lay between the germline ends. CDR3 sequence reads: CASSQGSGWQTNYGYTF. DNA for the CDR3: TGTGCCAGCAGCCAAGGAAGCGGTTGGCAAACTAACTATGGCTACACCTTC.

CDR3 DNA sequence: TGTGCCAGCAGCGTAGACCCAGGGATCTATGGCTACACCTTC. Amino acids: CASSVDPGIYGYTF. V gene TRBV9 combines with J gene TRBJ1-2, with D perhaps matching TRBD1 (5 bases). CDR1 is SGDLS and CDR2 is YYNGEE in the germline V gene. The CDR3 has 14 residues. Trimming shortened V by 0 bases and J by 4 bases, and 10 bases separated the two germline ends. The complete variable domain, with remaining parts taken from reference TRBV9 and TRBJ1-2, reads DSGVTQTPKHLITATGQRVTLRCSPRSGDLSVYWYQQSLDQGLQFLIQYYNGEERAKGNILERFSAQQFPDLHSELNLSSLELGDSALYFCASSVDPGIYGYTFGSGTRLTVV.

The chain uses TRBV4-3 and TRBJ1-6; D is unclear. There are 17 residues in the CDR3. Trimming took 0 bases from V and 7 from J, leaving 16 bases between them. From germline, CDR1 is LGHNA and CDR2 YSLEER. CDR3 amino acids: CASSQDPQPQANSPLHF. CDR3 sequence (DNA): TGCGCCAGCAGCCAAGACCCCCAACCCCAGGCGAATTCACCCCTCCACTTT.

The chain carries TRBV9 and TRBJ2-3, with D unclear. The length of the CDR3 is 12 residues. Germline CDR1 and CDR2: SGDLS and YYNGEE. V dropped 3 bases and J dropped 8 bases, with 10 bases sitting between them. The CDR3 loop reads CASSGLVGTQYF. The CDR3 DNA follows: TGTGCCAGCAGCGGCCTAGTAGGTACGCAGTATTTT.

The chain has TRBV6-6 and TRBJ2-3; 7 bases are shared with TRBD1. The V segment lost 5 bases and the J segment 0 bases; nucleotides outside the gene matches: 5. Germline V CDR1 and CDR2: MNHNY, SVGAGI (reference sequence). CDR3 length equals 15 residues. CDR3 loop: CASSDRDISTDTQYF. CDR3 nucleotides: TGTGCCAGCAGTGACAGGGATATTAGCACAGATACGCAGTATTTT.

CDR3 nucleotides: TGTGCCAGTGGACTAGCGGGGGGGCCAACCTTCTTC. Translating it yields CASGLAGGPTFF. The rearrangement joins TRBV6-5 to TRBJ2-1; 15 positions agree with TRBD2. Germline V CDR1 and CDR2: MNHEY, SVGAGI. This CDR3 has 12 residues. With V trimmed by 9 bases and J by 16 bases, 7 bases remained unmatched.

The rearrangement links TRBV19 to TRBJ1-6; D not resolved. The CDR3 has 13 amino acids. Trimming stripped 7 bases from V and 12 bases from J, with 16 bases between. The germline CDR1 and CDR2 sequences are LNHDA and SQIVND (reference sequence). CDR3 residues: CASTREVGGPLHF. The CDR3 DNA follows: TGTGCCAGTACCAGAGAGGTTGGAGGACCCCTCCACTTT.